This entry features one T cell receptor (beta chain) sequence. Its antigen is still unknown. This sample is drawn from a study of blood T cells in healthy people across ages. As for the study in general: About one barcoded beta molecule per two T cells was captured by template switching.

The second PCR ran roughly 7 to 12 cycles with a sample-barcoded 5' primer and J-beta primers. TCRdb re-analysed the 5' RACE reads in MiXCR, keeping a single row per CDR3 protein. The data contain around 1,600,000 distinct CDR3 sequences, roughly 43% of them seen just once; the ten biggest clones take up more than 4%. Germline V CDR1 and CDR2: LGHNT, FRNRAP. This CDR3 spans 12 amino acids. With V trimmed by 4 bases and J by 15 bases, 9 bases remained unmatched. Broader study findings: Possibly, changes in expanded clonotypes were confounded because donor CMV status was unknown.

The sequencing sample was made of blood. This rearrangement joins TRBV12-5 to TRBJ2-1; 7 bases align to TRBD1. The TCR was taken from a woman younger than 30 in good health. CDR3 loop: CASGSRQGVPFF. DNA for the CDR3: TGTGCTAGTGGTTCCCGGCAGGGGGTCCCGTTCTTC.